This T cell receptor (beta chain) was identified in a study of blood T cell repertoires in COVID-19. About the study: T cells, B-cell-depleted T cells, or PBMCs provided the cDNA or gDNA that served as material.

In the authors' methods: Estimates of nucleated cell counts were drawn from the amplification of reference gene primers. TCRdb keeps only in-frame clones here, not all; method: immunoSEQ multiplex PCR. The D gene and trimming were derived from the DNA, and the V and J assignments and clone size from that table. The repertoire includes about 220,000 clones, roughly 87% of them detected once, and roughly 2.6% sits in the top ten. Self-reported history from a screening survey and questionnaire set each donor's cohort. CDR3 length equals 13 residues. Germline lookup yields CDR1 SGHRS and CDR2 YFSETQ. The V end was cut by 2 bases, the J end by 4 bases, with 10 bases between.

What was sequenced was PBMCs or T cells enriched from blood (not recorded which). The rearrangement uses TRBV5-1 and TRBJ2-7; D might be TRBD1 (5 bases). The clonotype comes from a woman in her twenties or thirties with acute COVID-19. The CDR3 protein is CASSFDSGYEQYF. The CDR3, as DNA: TGCGCCAGCAGCTTTGACAGTGGTTACGAGCAGTACTTC.